These 29 T cell receptor beta chains originate from one sample sequenced in a study of graft-versus-host responses after intestinal transplantation. For these TCRs, the target antigens are not known. This table comes from immunoSEQ multiplex PCR, and its TCRdb copy is limited to in-frame clones, with some not included. The data contain some 110,000 clones, about nine tenths of them singletons. Sequenced here: unstimulated CD4+ T cells sorted from spleen or lymph node cells, sampled before intestinal transplant. The receptors here all came from a human donor who received an intestinal transplant.

V usage is TRBV19 and J usage is TRBJ2-7; TRBD1 matches 9 bases. V was clipped by 6 bases and J by 7 bases; unmatched bases: 7. CDR1 and CDR2 from the germline V gene are LNHDA and SQIVND (reference sequence). CDR3 size: 13 residues. Here the CDR3 reads CASRNRGPGEQYF. CDR3 in DNA: TGTGCCAGTAGAAACAGGGGGCCGGGGGAGCAGTACTTC.

The chain has TRBV2 and TRBJ2-5; a possible D gene is TRBD2 (5 bases). V lost 4 bases and J lost 7, with 16 bases in between. This CDR3 has 14 amino acids. Germline V gene sequence: CDR1 SNHLY, CDR2 FYNNEI. In DNA, the CDR3 is TGTGCCAGCAGTGTGTTGGATAGCGAGGGGACCCAGTACTTC. It encodes CASSVLDSEGTQYF.

This chain connects TRBV27 to TRBJ2-1; TRBD1 agrees at 8 bases. V dropped 6 bases and J dropped 2; count of bases not matched to a gene: 6. Germline V gene sequence: CDR1 MNHEY, CDR2 SMNVEV (reference sequence). There are 15 residues in the CDR3. The CDR3 loop reads CASRMYRGTYNEQFF. The CDR3 DNA sequence: TGTGCCAGCAGGATGTACAGGGGGACCTACAATGAGCAGTTCTTC.

This chain uses TRBV19 with TRBJ1-6; D gene ambiguous. The germline V and J ends were trimmed by 6 bases and 10 bases, with 13 bases remaining between them. This CDR3 is built from 13 residues. Germline CDR1 and CDR2: LNHDA and SQIVND (reference sequence). The CDR3 DNA reads as TGTGCCAGTAGCCTTTGGGGAGACTCACCCCTCCACTTT. Translating gives CASSLWGDSPLHF.

This clone was recorded once. This sample also contains other DNA sequences that code for the same CDR3. The chain recombines TRBV9 with TRBJ2-3; TRBD2 matches at 8 bases. The CDR3 spans 14 residues. J lost 4 bases, V lost 0 bases, and 1 base had no gene match. CDR1 is SGDLS, CDR2 YYNGEE, per germline. In DNA form, the CDR3 reads TGTGCCAGCAGCGTAGCGGGGGGGCCAGATACGCAGTATTTT. This sequence encodes CASSVAGGPDTQYF. Combining the CDR3 with reference TRBV9 and TRBJ2-3 gives the whole variable domain DSGVTQTPKHLITATGQRVTLRCSPRSGDLSVYWYQQSLDQGLQFLIQYYNGEERAKGNILERFSAQQFPDLHSELNLSSLELGDSALYFCASSVAGGPDTQYFGPGTRLTVL.

This chain connects TRBV6-6 to TRBJ2-3, with D possibly being TRBD1 (6 bases). V gave up 1 base and J gave up 8 bases, with 13 bases separating them. The CDR3 consists of 14 residues. Germline CDR1 is MNHNY and CDR2 is SVGAGI (reference sequence). CDR3 DNA sequence: TGTGCCAGCAGTTACTTAACAGGGAGTGTTACGCAGTATTTT. Translated: CASSYLTGSVTQYF.

The V call is TRBV9, the J call TRBJ2-3, with D possibly matching TRBD2 (7 bases). Trimming left V 2 bases short and J 3 bases short, with 31 bases between. Germline CDR1 reads SGDLS; CDR2 reads YYNGEE. CDR3 length: 21 amino acids. CDR3 nucleotide sequence: TGTGCCAGCAGCGTCCCACGTCGAGGGGGGGCGGTGGCGGGGGATACAGATACGCAGTATTTT. This gives the protein CASSVPRRGGAVAGDTDTQYF.

The chain employs TRBV30 and TRBJ1-2; 8 nucleotides align to TRBD1. Germline CDR1 reads GTSNPN; CDR2 reads SVGIG (reference sequence). This CDR3 contains 13 residues. V shed 2 bases, J shed 7 bases, and the junction held 6 bases outside the gene matches. CDR3 in amino acids: CAWSSGQGSGYTF. The CDR3 DNA reads as TGTGCCTGGAGTAGCGGACAGGGCAGTGGCTACACCTTC.

V usage is TRBV27 and J usage is TRBJ2-1; the D gene is possibly TRBD1 (6 bases). Germline-derived CDR1 and CDR2 are MNHEY and SMNVEV (reference sequence). V lost 3 bases and J 6 bases, leaving 21 bases between the germline ends. This CDR3 has 17 residues. The CDR3 region has the DNA TGTGCCAGCAGTTTGTTCCGGGACACGTTGGGTCCCAATGAGCAGTTCTTC. Protein sequence: CASSLFRDTLGPNEQFF.

Concerning this clone itself: The sample contains more than one DNA sequence encoding this CDR3. The V gene is TRBV7-2, the J gene TRBJ2-3, with D unclear. The CDR3 sequence is 12 residues long. The V gene lost 5 bases and the J gene lost 4 bases, with 7 bases spanning the gap. CDR1 and CDR2 from the germline V gene are SGHTA and FQGNSA. The CDR3 spells CASSPPADTQYF. The DNA for the CDR3 is TGTGCCAGCAGCCCTCCAGCAGATACGCAGTATTTT.

V is TRBV25-1 and J is TRBJ2-2, with a possible D match to TRBD2 (6 bases). Trimming shortened V by 1 base and J by 6 bases, and 12 bases separated the two germline ends. CDR1 MGHDK and CDR2 SYGVNS come from the germline V gene. The CDR3 consists of 15 residues. CDR3 protein: CASSESAWGAGELFF. For the CDR3, the DNA is TGTGCCAGCAGTGAATCGGCCTGGGGGGCCGGGGAGCTGTTTTTT.

The rearrangement joins TRBV7-2 to TRBJ2-7; D gene uncertain. Between the trimmed V and J ends, which lost 4 bases and 1 base, there was a span of 8 bases. CDR1 is SGHTA, CDR2 FQGNSA, per germline. This CDR3 is built from 13 residues. In DNA, the CDR3 is TGTGCCAGCAGCTCCGGTCCTTCCTACGAGCAGTACTTC. Its translation is CASSSGPSYEQYF.

The rearrangement links TRBV18 to TRBJ2-7; D remains ambiguous. The V end lost 2 bases, the J end lost 3 bases, and 8 bases lay between the germline ends. CDR1 and CDR2 from the germline V gene are KGHSH and LQKENI. The CDR3 sequence is 13 residues long. The CDR3 spells CASSPLQNYEQYF. The CDR3 region has the DNA TGTGCCAGCTCACCATTACAGAACTACGAGCAGTACTTC.

This clone was detected a few times. This sequence joins TRBV7-9 and TRBJ1-3, with D possibly TRBD1 on 6 matching bases. Looked up from germline, CDR1 is SEHNR and CDR2 is FQNEAQ (reference sequence). CDR3 length: 16 residues. V dropped 6 bases and J dropped 3 bases, with 18 bases sitting between them. CDR3 coding DNA: TGTGCCAGCAGTGAGGGGGGGCGCGTCAGTGGAAACACCATATATTTT. This encodes CASSEGGRVSGNTIYF.

This chain uses TRBV9 with TRBJ1-2, with 7 bases identical to TRBD1. V lost 0 bases to trimming and J lost 7 bases; unmatched junction nucleotides: 9. This CDR3 contains 15 residues. Germline V gene lookup returns CDR1 SGDLS and CDR2 YYNGEE. CDR3 nucleotide sequence: TGTGCCAGCAGCGTAGAGCCGGGACAGACAACTGGCTACACCTTC. Its protein product is CASSVEPGQTTGYTF.

This chain joins TRBV2 and TRBJ2-7; D gene ambiguous. V lost 8 bases to trimming and J lost 0 bases, with 8 bases between them. The CDR3 has 12 residues. Germline assignment: CDR1 SNHLY and CDR2 FYNNEI. This CDR3 reads CASGVASYEQYF. CDR3 DNA: TGTGCCAGCGGAGTCGCCTCCTACGAGCAGTACTTC.

This clone was picked up a small number of times. V and J are TRBV6-5 and TRBJ2-7; unclear D gene. With 0 bases removed from V and 7 bases from J, the gap between germline ends came to 16 bases. Per the germline V gene, CDR1 is MNHEY and CDR2 is SVGAGI. CDR3 size: 15 residues. Here the CDR3 reads CASSYSNRLISEQYF. In DNA form, the CDR3 reads TGTGCCAGCAGTTACTCAAATCGACTTATTTCAGAGCAGTACTTC.

The V and J genes are TRBV6-6 and TRBJ1-2; D is possibly TRBD1 (6 bases). The CDR3 is 15 amino acids. V lost 5 bases to trimming and J lost 3 bases, with 16 bases between them. The V gene's germline CDR1 is MNHNY and CDR2 SVGAGI (reference sequence). The CDR3 nucleotides read TGTGCCAGCAGTAGCCTAGGGGGGGCGGACTATGGCTACACCTTC. Protein product: CASSSLGGADYGYTF.

The chain carries TRBV6-6 and TRBJ1-2; D is unresolved. The germline gives CDR1 MNHNY, CDR2 SVGAGI (reference sequence). The CDR3 has 13 residues. V gave up 7 bases and J gave up 5 bases, with 14 bases separating them. The CDR3 loop reads CASTGHPSYGYTF. CDR3 nucleotides: TGTGCCAGCACAGGCCACCCTTCATATGGCTACACCTTC.

About this clone itself: This sample includes further DNA sequences coding for the same CDR3. The V call is TRBV20-1, the J call TRBJ1-2; D uncertain. Germline values: CDR1 DFQATT, CDR2 SNEGSKA (reference sequence). This CDR3 comprises 11 residues. With 1 base removed from V and 4 bases from J, the gap between germline ends came to 4 bases. The CDR3 loop is CSARVSYGYTF. The CDR3 DNA is TGCAGTGCTAGAGTCTCCTATGGCTACACCTTC.

V is TRBV7-2 and J is TRBJ1-1, with D unclear. This CDR3 spans 13 amino acids. Germline V CDR1 and CDR2: SGHTA, FQGNSA. V was clipped by 2 bases and J by 5 bases, with 9 bases between them. CDR3 region: CASSLYEGTEAFF. In DNA, the CDR3 is TGTGCCAGCAGCTTATACGAGGGAACTGAAGCTTTCTTT.

This clone has more than one count but fewer than ten. The V gene is TRBV4-3, the J gene TRBJ2-5, with 9 positions matching TRBD2. The CDR3 length is 16 residues. Germline V lookup: CDR1 LGHNA, CDR2 YSLEER. The trim removed 0 bases at V and 2 bases at J, leaving 4 bases unmatched. CDR3 sequence: CASSQDISGGQETQYF. CDR3 DNA: TGCGCCAGCAGCCAAGATATAAGCGGGGGGCAAGAGACCCAGTACTTC.

The V gene is TRBV7-9, the J gene TRBJ2-7, with D hard to call. V dropped 2 bases and J dropped 9 bases, with 11 bases sitting between them. Germline V gene lookup returns CDR1 SEHNR and CDR2 FQNEAQ (reference sequence). This CDR3 is 12 amino acids long. CDR3 loop: CASSLKTPRQYF. The CDR3 nucleotides are TGTGCCAGCAGCTTAAAAACGCCGAGGCAGTACTTC. Combining the CDR3 with reference TRBV7-9 and TRBJ2-7 gives the whole variable domain DTGVSQNPRHKITKRGQNVTFRCDPISEHNRLYWYRQTLGQGPEFLTYFQNEAQLEKSRLLSDRFSAERPKGSFSTLEIQRTEQGDSAMYLCASSLKTPRQYFGPGTRLTVT.

This sequence joins TRBV27 and TRBJ1-5; D ambiguous. V dropped 8 bases and J dropped 6 bases, with 23 bases sitting between them. The CDR3 spans 16 residues. In germline, CDR1 is MNHEY, CDR2 SMNVEV (reference sequence). CDR3 nucleotides: TGTGCCAGCCGCCCGGTCCCTGTCTCCCTAGGTCAGCCCCAGCATTTT. Its translation: CASRPVPVSLGQPQHF.

The chain combines TRBV4-1 with TRBJ1-3; TRBD1 aligns across 8 bases. CDR1 is MGHRA and CDR2 is YSYEKL in the germline V gene. V was pared by 5 bases and J by 0 bases, with 6 bases of the junction left unmatched. This CDR3 has 16 residues. This CDR3 is CASSTTQGGSGNTIYF. CDR3 bases: TGCGCCAGCAGCACGACACAGGGGGGCTCTGGAAACACCATATATTTT.

V gene TRBV25-1 combines with J gene TRBJ1-3; D may be TRBD1 (6 bases). Trimming shortened V by 5 bases and J by 3 bases, and 14 bases separated the two germline ends. The CDR3 runs 15 residues. Germline lookup yields CDR1 MGHDK and CDR2 SYGVNS. The CDR3 sequence is CASSPATGVGNTIYF. As DNA, the CDR3 is TGTGCCAGCAGTCCGGCGACAGGCGTTGGAAACACCATATATTTT.

This clone appeared a single time. The gene calls are TRBV7-2 and TRBJ1-1; D is unresolved. The V and J ends lost 2 bases and 7 bases respectively, with 14 bases between them. The CDR3 has 14 residues. Germline assignment: CDR1 SGHTA and CDR2 FQGNSA. The CDR3, as DNA: TGTGCCAGCAGCTTATATCGGGAGATGCTTGAAGCTTTCTTT. It codes for CASSLYREMLEAFF.

The rearrangement uses TRBV28 and TRBJ2-7; D is ambiguous. CDR1 is MDHEN, CDR2 SYDVKM, per germline. V was shortened by 3 bases and J by 0 bases, with 12 bases between the two germline ends. This CDR3 region has 15 residues. CDR3 loop: CASSLQVLSSYEQYF. CDR3 sequence (DNA): TGTGCCAGCAGTTTGCAGGTCTTAAGCTCCTACGAGCAGTACTTC. The variable domain in full, completed from reference TRBV28 and TRBJ2-7, reads DVKVTQSSRYLVKRTGEKVFLECVQDMDHENMFWYRQDPGLGLRLIYFSYDVKMKEKGDIPEGYSVSREKKERFSLILESASTNQTSMYLCASSLQVLSSYEQYFGPGTRLTVT.

The gene calls are TRBV9 and TRBJ1-6; D uncertain. The CDR3 length is 15 residues. The germline gives CDR1 SGDLS, CDR2 YYNGEE. V shed 0 bases and J shed 2 bases, with 6 bases lying between them. CDR3 sequence: CASSVGAAYNSPLHF. CDR3 DNA: TGTGCCAGCAGCGTAGGGGCCGCCTATAATTCACCCCTCCACTTT.